This T cell receptor beta chain was observed in a study of Ad26.COV2.S vaccination and SARS-CoV-2 variants. Study conclusions and caveats: Across vaccine and placebo recipients, the breadth of non-spike TCRs was similar. The analyses of TCR breadth and depth may have understated the size of total T cell responses. Spike-specific responses of CD8+ and CD4+ T cells were reported to display substantial breadth after vaccination. Vaccine recipients surpassed placebo recipients in spike-specific TCR breadth.

The CDR3 has 15 amino acids. Germline V gene sequence: CDR1 MGHRA, CDR2 YSYEKL. V shed 1 base, J shed 8 bases, and the junction held 9 bases outside the gene matches. The protocol was immunoSEQ multiplex PCR, while the TCRdb copy is restricted to in-frame clones and leaves out a portion. Here the sample spans hundreds of thousands of clones, 92% being singletons. With regard to this clone: Its cognate antigen is unknown.

The TCR originated in a human donor who had recovered from COVID-19. The chain recombines TRBV4-1 with TRBJ1-2; TRBD1 aligns across 8 bases. The source material was peripheral blood, sampled after recovery from COVID-19. CDR3 DNA sequence: TGCGCCAGCAGCCAAGCGGACAGGGATCTATTCGGCTACACCTTC. This encodes CASSQADRDLFGYTF.